The sequence of this TCR beta chain was determined in a study of CD8 T cells in Susac syndrome. Overall study: Susac syndrome patients were untreated, on corticosteroids with some adding intravenous immunoglobulin, or on intravenous immunoglobulin only.

Study-wide points: TEMRA cells and active patients showed peak Susac CD8+ clonal expansion. As the study acknowledged, the number of individuals who were part of its TCR sequencing and HLA analysis was relatively small.

Germline V lookup: CDR1 SQVTM, CDR2 ANQGSEA. V lost 4 bases, J lost 3 bases, and 12 bases lay in between. This CDR3 spans 13 amino acids. About this clonotype: The target antigen is unknown.

Random hexamers were used to reverse transcribe roughly 0.5 to 1 ug of RNA. TCRdb itself ran the immunoSEQ multiplex PCR reads through MiXCR, one entry per CDR3 protein. This table has 200,000 or so distinct CDR3 sequences, 85% to 95% appearing once. Negative isolation was used for CD8+ and CD4+ T cells, and FACS enrichment was applied to TEMRA cells. The clonotype was recovered from a human donor with Susac syndrome. The V gene is TRBV29-1, the J gene TRBJ1-1, with D unclear. Sequencing was performed on CD8+ T cells from PBMCs. CDR3 loop: CSVVGQDDTEAFF. The CDR3 bases are TGCAGCGTTGTAGGGCAGGACGACACTGAAGCTTTCTTT.